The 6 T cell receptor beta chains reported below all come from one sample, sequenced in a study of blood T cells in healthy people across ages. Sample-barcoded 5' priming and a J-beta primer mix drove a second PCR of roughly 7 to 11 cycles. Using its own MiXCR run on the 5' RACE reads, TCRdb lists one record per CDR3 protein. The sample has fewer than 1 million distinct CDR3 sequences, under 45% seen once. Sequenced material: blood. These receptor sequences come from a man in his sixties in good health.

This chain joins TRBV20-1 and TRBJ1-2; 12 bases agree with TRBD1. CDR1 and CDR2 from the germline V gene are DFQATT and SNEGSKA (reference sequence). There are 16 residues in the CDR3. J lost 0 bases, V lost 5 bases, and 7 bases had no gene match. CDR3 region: CSAASGTGGPNYGYTF. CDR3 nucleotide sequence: TGCAGTGCTGCCTCCGGGACAGGGGGCCCTAACTATGGCTACACCTTC.

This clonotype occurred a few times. CDR3 amino acids: CASSSQQFNEQYF. CDR3 DNA sequence: TGTGCCAGCAGCTCCCAGCAGTTTAACGAGCAGTACTTC. The rearrangement uses TRBV7-2 and TRBJ2-4; D gene unclear. The J call is doubtful: the DNA matches TRBJ2-7 better. Per the germline V gene, CDR1 is SGHTA and CDR2 is FQGNSA. CDR3 length: 13 amino acids.

CDR3 nucleotides: TGTGCCAGCAGCTTGAGGGCGACGAGTTTATCAGATACGCAGTATTTT. The encoded protein is CASSLRATSLSDTQYF. The chain links TRBV5-4 to TRBJ2-3; unclear D gene. CDR3 length: 16 residues. Trimming left V 1 base short and J 4 bases short, with 16 bases between. Germline lookup yields CDR1 SGHNT and CDR2 YYREEE (reference sequence).

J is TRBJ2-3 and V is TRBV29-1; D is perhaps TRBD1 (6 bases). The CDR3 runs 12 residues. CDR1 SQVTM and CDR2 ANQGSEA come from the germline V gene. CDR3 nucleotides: TGCAGTTACAGGGAAAGTACAGATACGCAGTATTTT. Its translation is CSYRESTDTQYF.

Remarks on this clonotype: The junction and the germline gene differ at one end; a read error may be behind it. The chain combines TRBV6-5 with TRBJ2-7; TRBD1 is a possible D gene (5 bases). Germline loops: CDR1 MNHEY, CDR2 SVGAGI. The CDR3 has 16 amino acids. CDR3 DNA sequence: TGTGCCAGCAGTTACTCGTTCAGGGCCCTCTCCTACGGGCAGTACTTC. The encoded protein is CASSYSFRALSYGQYF.

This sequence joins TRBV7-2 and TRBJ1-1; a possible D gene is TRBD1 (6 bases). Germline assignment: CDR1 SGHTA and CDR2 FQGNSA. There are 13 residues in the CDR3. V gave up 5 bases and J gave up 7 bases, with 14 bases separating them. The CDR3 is CASSTAGAREAFF. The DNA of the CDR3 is TGTGCCAGCAGCACCGCAGGGGCCCGTGAAGCTTTCTTT.